This T cell receptor (beta chain) was retrieved from a study of T cell responses to AZD1222 COVID-19 vaccine. In germline, CDR1 is SEHNR, CDR2 FQNEAQ (reference sequence). Trimming left V 2 bases short and J 4 bases short, with 14 bases between. The length of the CDR3 is 16 residues. The table came from immunoSEQ multiplex PCR; TCRdb's copy has only in-frame clones and leaves some out. Among under 110,000 clones, roughly 91% were seen once, and the ten largest hold 7.5% to 9%. Overall study findings and caveats: Only a handful of AZD1222 recipients tested seropositive at baseline. Donors skewed white British and female; clonal diversity was possibly underestimated.

Of note for this clone: The antigen is undetermined.

The sample consisted of peripheral blood, taken 28 days after the second AZD1222 dose. The receptor was derived from an adult who received the AZD1222 COVID-19 vaccine. The chain employs TRBV7-9 and TRBJ2-2; D assignment may be TRBD1 or TRBD2 (6 bases each). DNA of the CDR3: TGTGCCAGCAGCTTAAATGGTGGGGGGCTCACCGGGGAGCTGTTTTTT. It yields the protein CASSLNGGGLTGELFF.